This is a list of T cell receptor beta chains from one sample in a study of tumor and adjacent non-tumor tissue in lung cancer. TCRdb reprocessed the multiplex PCR reads via MiXCR and lists one record per CDR3 protein. Found here are 60,000 to 90,000 distinct CDR3 sequences, around four fifths of them singletons; the top ten hold about an eighth. The sample taken for sequencing was lung tumor tissue. Every receptor here comes from a woman in her 50s with non-small cell lung cancer. The CDR3 runs from the conserved cysteine through the conserved F or W. The D gene is left open where the match is weak. The listing skips clone size in some rows; elsewhere it reads once, few, many or a size class.

v_call	j_call	clone_size	d_call	cdr3_nt	cdr3_aa
TRBV11-2	TRBJ2-3	.	TRBD1	TGTGCCTGTAGCCCGGGACAGGCGTATACAGATACGCAGTATTTT	CACSPGQAYTDTQYF
TRBV5-1	TRBJ2-2	.	TRBD2	TGCGCCAGCAGATTGTTGACTAGCGGCTTGGTCGGGGAGCTGTTTTTT	CASRLLTSGLVGELFF
TRBV10-2	TRBJ1-1	.	.	TGCGCCAGCAGTGAGGCACGGGTGAGCACTGAAGCTATCTTT	CASSEARVSTEAIF
TRBV10-2	TRBJ2-5	.	.	TGCGTCAGCAGCCCCCGAGCCCACGAGACCCAGTACTTC	CVSSPRAHETQYF
TRBV28	TRBJ2-4	.	TRBD2	TGTGCCGGCAGTTTAGCCACTAGCGGGATAGCCAAAAACATTCAGTACTTC	CAGSLATSGIAKNIQYF
TRBV16	TRBJ1-2	many	TRBD1	TGTGCCAGCAGCCTAGACAGGGATCGTGGCTACACCTTC	CASSLDRDRGYTF
TRBV5-6	TRBJ1-2	.	TRBD1	TGTGCCAGCAGCCCTTACAGACAGGGATTATACGGCTACACCTTC	CASSPYRQGLYGYTF
TRBV19	TRBJ2-2	once	TRBD1	TGTGCCAGTACCAGGGGGCAGGACACCGGGGAGCCGGTTTTT	CASTRGQDTGEPVF
TRBV7-8	TRBJ2-7	many	.	TGTGCCAGCAGCCCTAGTTACGCATCCTACGAGCAGTACTTC	CASSPSYASYEQYF
TRBV4-2	TRBJ2-1	.	TRBD1	TGTGCCAGTAGCCATGCCGAGGACAGGTTTTACATTGAGCAGTTCTTC	CASSHAEDRFYIEQFF
TRBV6-5	TRBJ2-7	.	.	TGTACCAGCAGTTACCAAGGGGCTGGGTACGAGCAGTACTTC	CTSSYQGAGYEQYF
TRBV12-3/TRBV12-4	TRBJ2-3	once	.	TGTGCCAGCAGTATACTAGAGCTCACAGATAGACAGTATTTT	CASSILELTDRQYF
TRBV12-3/TRBV12-4	TRBJ2-2	once	.	TGTGCCAGCAGTTTTAGGGACAGGATTAGCGGGAGAATTCCCACCGGGGAGCCGTTTTTT	CASSFRDRISGRIPTGEPFF
TRBV20-1	TRBJ1-1	many	.	TGCAGTGCTGGACGGAGGGATGAAGCTTTCTTT	CSAGRRDEAFF
TRBV12-3/TRBV12-4	TRBJ2-7	.	TRBD2	TGTGCCAGCAGTAGTGCGGGGGGCCTCGAGCAGTACTTC	CASSSAGGLEQYF
TRBV10-2	TRBJ2-7	.	.	TGCGCCAGCAGTGAATCAGATAACTTTTACGATCAGCACTTC	CASSESDNFYDQHF
TRBV20-1	TRBJ2-1	many	.	TGCAGTGCTAGCGGCCCAAAGGGTCATGAGCAGTTCTTC	CSASGPKGHEQFF
TRBV5-1	TRBJ2-5	many	TRBD1	TGCGCCAGCAGCCACGACAGGGTTCGCCAGTACTTC	CASSHDRVRQYF